Listed below are T cell receptor beta chains from one sample, sequenced in a study of PD-L1 blockade in urothelial cancer. Generated by immunoSEQ multiplex PCR, the TCRdb table keeps only in-frame clones and is missing some. The sample includes some 57,000 clones, over 65% of them seen just once. The source material was PBMCs, sampled around atezolizumab (anti-PD-L1) treatment. The receptor source for this set is a man aged 45-60 years with urothelial cancer. The CDR3 runs from the conserved cysteine through the conserved F or W. Fields, in order: J gene, D gene, clone size, V gene, CDR3 protein, CDR3 DNA. A D gene is named only where the DNA matches it firmly. Clone size appears in some rows only: once, few, many, or a class for an expanded clone.

>TRBJ2-7|-|-|TRBV18
CASSPPGTKRYEQYF
TGTGCCAGCTCACCGCCCGGGACAAAACGTTACGAGCAGTACTTC
>TRBJ2-1|TRBD2|-|TRBV7-9
CASSSLPGTSGDTNEQFF
TGTGCCAGCAGCTCGTTACCCGGGACTAGCGGGGACACCAATGAGCAGTTCTTC
>TRBJ1-2|-|-|TRBV29-1
CSVASEGAFYGYTF
TGCAGCGTTGCTTCAGAAGGGGCCTTCTATGGCTACACCTTC
>TRBJ1-1|-|-|TRBV12-5
CASGLVGGNTEAFF
TGTGCTAGTGGTTTGGTAGGAGGGAACACTGAAGCTTTCTTT
>TRBJ2-1|TRBD2|-|TRBV28
CASSLNAGVVNEQFF
TGTGCCAGCAGTTTAAACGCGGGAGTCGTTAATGAGCAGTTCTTC
>TRBJ2-7|TRBD2|-|TRBV7-8
CASSSSGSLYEQYF
TGTGCCAGCAGCTCTAGCGGGAGCCTATACGAGCAGTACTTC
>TRBJ1-4|-|-|TRBV27
CASSLLRGGEEKLFF
TGTGCCAGCAGCCTCCTGCGCGGGGGGGAGGAAAAACTGTTTTTT
>TRBJ2-5|TRBD2|few|TRBV6-5
CASSSPSGRAGETQYF
TGTGCCAGCAGTTCCCCTAGCGGGAGGGCTGGAGAGACCCAGTACTTC
>TRBJ2-2|-|once|TRBV11-2
CASSRDLVTGELFF
TGTGCCAGCAGCCGCGACTTAGTCACCGGGGAGCTGTTTTTT
>TRBJ2-1|TRBD2|-|TRBV13
CASSLGRGGLFREQFF
TGTGCCAGCAGCTTAGGTCGGGGGGGCCTATTTAGGGAGCAGTTCTTC
>TRBJ2-3|TRBD2|-|TRBV5-1
CASSLGSGGSTDTQYF
TGCGCCAGCAGCTTGGGGAGCGGGGGATCTACAGATACGCAGTATTTT
>TRBJ2-3|TRBD2|once|TRBV7-8
CASSSGLAGAHTQYF
TGTGCCAGCAGCTCGGGACTAGCGGGGGCCCATACGCAGTATTTT
>TRBJ2-3|-|medium-sized|TRBV7-6
CASSLRLGTDTQYF
TGTGCCAGCAGCCTTCGACTCGGCACAGATACGCAGTATTTT
>TRBJ2-7|-|few|TRBV4-3
CASSIGSESYEQYF
TGCGCCAGCAGCATAGGGAGTGAATCCTACGAGCAGTACTTC
>TRBJ2-2|TRBD2|-|TRBV30
CAWSTRGVRTGELFF
TGTGCCTGGAGTACCCGGGGGGTGAGGACCGGGGAGCTGTTTTTT
>TRBJ1-2|TRBD1|-|TRBV9
CASSAGQGEAYYGYTF
TGTGCCAGCAGCGCTGGACAGGGGGAGGCTTATTATGGCTACACCTTC
>TRBJ1-2|-|-|TRBV11-2
CASSLARANGYTF
TGTGCCAGCAGCTTAGCCAGGGCTAATGGCTACACCTTC
>TRBJ2-7|TRBD1|once|TRBV2
CASRGQVYEQYF
TGTGCCAGCAGGGGACAGGTCTACGAGCAGTACTTC
>TRBJ2-1|TRBD2|-|TRBV5-4
CASSLSGGSLNNEQFF
TGTGCCAGCAGCTTGAGCGGCGGGAGTCTAAACAATGAGCAGTTCTTC
>TRBJ2-4|TRBD2|-|TRBV18
CASSPAAGGLGKNIQYF
TGTGCCAGCTCACCAGCGGCGGGGGGGCTTGGCAAAAACATTCAGTACTTC
>TRBJ2-1|-|-|TRBV18
CASSPTGNSYNEQFF
TGTGCCAGCTCACCCACGGGGAACTCCTACAATGAGCAGTTCTTC
>TRBJ1-2|-|-|TRBV5-4
CASSLKTGQNYGYTF
TGTGCCAGCAGCTTGAAGACAGGACAGAACTATGGCTACACCTTC
>TRBJ2-1|TRBD1|-|TRBV15
CATSRYTGTGNYNEQFF
TGTGCCACCAGCAGATATACCGGGACAGGGAACTACAATGAGCAGTTCTTC
>TRBJ2-7|-|-|TRBV19
CASSMSIGSSTYEQYF
TGTGCCAGTAGTATGTCGATTGGGAGTTCCACCTACGAGCAGTACTTC
>TRBJ1-1|-|-|TRBV9
CASSPGFHTEAFF
TGTGCCAGCAGCCCCGGGTTTCACACTGAAGCTTTCTTT
>TRBJ1-4|-|-|TRBV4-1
CASSQEGAATNEKLFF
TGCGCCAGCAGCCAAGAAGGAGCTGCAACTAATGAAAAACTGTTTTTT
>TRBJ2-1|TRBD1|-|TRBV23-1
CASSQSGRDRDNEQFF
TGCGCCAGCAGTCAATCCGGCAGGGACAGAGACAATGAGCAGTTCTTC
>TRBJ2-1|-|-|TRBV4-1
CASSQDLYGGQRKYNEQFF
TGCGCCAGCAGCCAAGATCTTTACGGGGGACAGAGAAAATACAATGAGCAGTTCTTC
>TRBJ1-3|TRBD1|-|TRBV19
CASSRLGTGVRGNTIYF
TGTGCCAGTAGCCGACTCGGGACAGGGGTGAGAGGAAACACCATATATTTT
>TRBJ2-7|-|once|TRBV11-2
CASSFTTVVSYEQYF
TGTGCCAGCAGCTTCACGACAGTCGTCTCCTACGAGCAGTACTTC
>TRBJ2-7|TRBD2|-|TRBV9
CASSKSGSTDEQYF
TGTGCCAGCAGTAAGAGCGGGAGTACGGACGAGCAGTACTTC
>TRBJ2-4|-|-|TRBV5-6
CASSRQDLAKNIQYF
TGTGCCAGCAGCCGACAGGATCTAGCCAAAAACATTCAGTACTTC
>TRBJ2-5|TRBD2|-|TRBV19
CASSPRGGRQETQYF
TGTGCCAGTAGCCCCCGGGGGGGCCGACAAGAGACCCAGTACTTC
>TRBJ2-5|TRBD2|once|TRBV5-6
CASHLHSGRPQETQYF
TGTGCCAGCCACTTACATAGCGGGAGGCCTCAAGAGACCCAGTACTTC